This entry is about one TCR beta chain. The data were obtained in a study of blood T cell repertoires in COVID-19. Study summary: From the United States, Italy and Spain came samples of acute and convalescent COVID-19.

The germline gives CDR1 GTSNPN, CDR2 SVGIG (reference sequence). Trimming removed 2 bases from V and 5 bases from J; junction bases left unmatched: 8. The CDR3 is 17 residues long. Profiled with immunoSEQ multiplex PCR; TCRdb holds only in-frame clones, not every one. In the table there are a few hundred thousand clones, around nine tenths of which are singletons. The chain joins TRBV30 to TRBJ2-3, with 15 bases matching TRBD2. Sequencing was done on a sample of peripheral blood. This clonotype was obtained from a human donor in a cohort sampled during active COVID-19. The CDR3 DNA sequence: TGTGCCTGGAGTCCTCCCGTGGGACTAGCGGGGGGAGATACGCAGTATTTT. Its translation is CAWSPPVGLAGGDTQYF. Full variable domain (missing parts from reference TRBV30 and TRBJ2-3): SQTIHQWPATLVQPVGSPLSLECTVEGTSNPNLYWYRQAAGRGLQLLFYSVGIGQISSEVPQNLSASRPQDRQFILSSKKLLLSDSGFYLCAWSPPVGLAGGDTQYFGPGTRLTVL.